The clone carrying this T cell receptor beta chain came up a few times. V gave up 5 bases and J gave up 4 bases; unmatched junction bases: 6. Germline V gene sequence: CDR1 SNHLY, CDR2 FYNNEI. The CDR3 is made up of 14 amino acids. This sample was included in a study of blood T cell repertoires in COVID-19. Across the study: Acute-phase and convalescent COVID-19 samples originated in the United States, Italy and Spain.

In the source study's methods: Reference gene primer amplification in the assay estimated nucleated cell counts. Clones were sequenced by immunoSEQ multiplex PCR, and TCRdb holds only the in-frame ones, with some missing. Clone size and V and J calls were adopted from that table, with D and trimming inferred from the DNA. Here the sample spans over 90,000 clones, about 80% being singletons. This rearrangement joins TRBV2 to TRBJ1-1; 8 positions match TRBD1. The TCR sequence derives from a human donor in a cohort sampled during active or convalescent COVID-19. The sequenced sample consisted of peripheral blood. The DNA for the CDR3 is TGTGCCAGCAGTAAGGACAGGGTGAGCACTGAAGCTTTCTTT. This translates into CASSKDRVSTEAFF.